These 5 T cell receptor beta chains came from one sample sequenced in a study of T cell clonality in common variable immunodeficiency. General study findings and limits: Fewer deletions and N-nucleotide insertions were reportedly seen in common variable immunodeficiency TCR beta sequences.

TCRdb's table, derived via immunoSEQ multiplex PCR, lists solely in-frame clones and lacks some. This repertoire lists around 42,000 clones without singletons; 5% to 6.5% sits in the top ten. These receptors' targets are unknown. Sequencing was performed on peripheral blood mononuclear cells. The origin of the receptors is a human donor with common variable immunodeficiency.

This clone was observed a handful of times. Coverage ceases 3 residues before the CDR3 finishes, and the germline J gene fills in the end. This rearrangement joins TRBV7-2 to TRBJ2-7, with TRBD2 matching over 7 bases. Unmatched junction bases numbered 4, after V lost 1 base and J lost 4 bases. The CDR3 has 14 amino acids. Germline CDR1 and CDR2: SGHTA and FQGNSA. The CDR3 bases that were read are TGTGCCAGCAGCTTAGGCGGGGGTCCTTACGAG. Encoded protein: CASSLGGGPYE. The CDR3, in full, reads CASSLGGGPYEQYF.

With respect to this clone: The read ends 3 residues early relative to the CDR3; the germline J gene fills the gap. The gene calls are TRBV5-1 and TRBJ1-3; 10 bases line up with TRBD1. Germline CDR1 reads SGHRS; CDR2 reads YFSETQ. The CDR3 totals 16 residues. Germline trimming cut 4 bases from V and 4 bases from J; bases unmatched to any gene: 8. Partial CDR3 DNA: TGCGCCAGCAGCGCCGCCGGGACAGGGGCCGGAAACACC. Residues: CASSAAGTGAGNT. The CDR3 reads in full as CASSAAGTGAGNTIYF.

This clone has at least ten counts. CDR3 DNA (partial): TGTGCCTGGTTACAGCCACCTGGGAACACTGAA. Translated: CAWLQPPGNTE. The full CDR3 protein reads CAWLQPPGNTEAFF. The rearrangement links TRBV30 to TRBJ1-1, with D unclear. The read terminates 3 residues ahead of where the CDR3 ends, so the germline J gene completes it. V dropped 5 bases and J dropped 1 base, with 14 bases sitting between them. The CDR3 has 14 amino acids. Germline V gives CDR1 GTSNPN, CDR2 SVGIG (reference sequence).

This clone was observed a handful of times. This chain's CDR3 is CASSLSRGTDTQYF. CDR3 DNA, as far as it was read: TGCGCCAGCAGCTTGTCGCGTGGCACAGATACG. The V gene is TRBV5-1, the J gene TRBJ2-3; D call uncertain. The read falls 3 residues short of the CDR3 end, and the missing part is taken from the germline J gene. Looked up from germline, CDR1 is SGHRS and CDR2 is YFSETQ. With 1 base removed from V and 1 base from J, the gap between germline ends came to 7 bases. The CDR3 is made up of 14 amino acids.

The table lists this clone with a few counts. Coverage ceases 3 residues before the CDR3 finishes, and the germline J gene fills in the end. The J gene is TRBJ1-1, the V gene TRBV7-8; TRBD1 is a possible D gene (6 bases). The CDR3 length is 16 residues. V was trimmed by 0 bases and J by 2 bases, leaving 13 bases between them. Germline CDR1 and CDR2: SGHVS and FQNEAQ. Partial CDR3 DNA: TGTGCCAGCAGCTTAGCCGGGACAAGCCTTAACACTGAA. Its translation: CASSLAGTSLNTE. The CDR3 in full is CASSLAGTSLNTEAFF.